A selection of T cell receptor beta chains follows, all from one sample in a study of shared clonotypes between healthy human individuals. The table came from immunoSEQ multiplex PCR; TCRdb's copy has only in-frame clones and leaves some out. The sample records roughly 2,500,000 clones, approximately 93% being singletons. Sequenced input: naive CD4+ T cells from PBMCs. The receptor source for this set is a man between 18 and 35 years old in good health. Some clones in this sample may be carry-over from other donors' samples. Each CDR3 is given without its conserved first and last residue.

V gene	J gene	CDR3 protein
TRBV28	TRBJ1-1	ASSLNGGWTEAF
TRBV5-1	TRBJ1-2	ASSLGDRPYGYT
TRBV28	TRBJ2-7	ASSSHGQGKDEQY
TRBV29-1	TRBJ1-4	SVEERGREKLF
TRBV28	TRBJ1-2	ASSRTGAGYGYT
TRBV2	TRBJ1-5	ASTGENQPQH
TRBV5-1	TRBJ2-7	ASSLAQREGLYEQY
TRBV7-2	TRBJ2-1	ASSLASPLGRPYNEQF
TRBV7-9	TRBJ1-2	ASSLIGQPTYGYT
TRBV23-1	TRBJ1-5	ASSQSVPGHHSNQPQH
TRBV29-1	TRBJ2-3	SPNGPAGSTDTQY
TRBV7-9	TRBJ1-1	ASRLLAGEATEAF
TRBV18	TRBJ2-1	ASSGDRGYNEQF
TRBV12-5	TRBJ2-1	ASGSSSSYNEQF
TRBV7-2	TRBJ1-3	ASSLGTGGGNTIY
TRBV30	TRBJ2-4	AWTRQGAVKNIQY
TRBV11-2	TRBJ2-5	ASSQRRLAALQETQY
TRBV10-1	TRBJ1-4	ASSESTGPGEKLF
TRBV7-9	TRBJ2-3	ASSFFSSGGSTDTQY
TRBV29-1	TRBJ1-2	SVGGGGYGYT